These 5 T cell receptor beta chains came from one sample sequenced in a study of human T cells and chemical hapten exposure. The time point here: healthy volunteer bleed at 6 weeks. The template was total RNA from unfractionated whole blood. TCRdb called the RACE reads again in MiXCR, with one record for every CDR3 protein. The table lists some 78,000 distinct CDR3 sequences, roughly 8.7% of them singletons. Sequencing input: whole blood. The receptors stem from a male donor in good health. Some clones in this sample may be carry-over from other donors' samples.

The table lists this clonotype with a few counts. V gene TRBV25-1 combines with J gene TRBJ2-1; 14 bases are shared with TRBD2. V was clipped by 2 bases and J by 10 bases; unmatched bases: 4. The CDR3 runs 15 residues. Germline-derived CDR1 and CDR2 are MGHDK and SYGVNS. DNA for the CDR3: TGTGCCAGCAGTGAAGGGACTAGCGGGAGTGTGGAGCAGTTCTTC. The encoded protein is CASSEGTSGSVEQFF.

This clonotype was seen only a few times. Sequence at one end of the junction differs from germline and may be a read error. In DNA form, the CDR3 reads TGTGCCAGCAACGATAAGGGGTGCTTC. Protein: CASNDKGCF. The rearrangement links TRBV27 to TRBJ2-5; D might be TRBD1 (5 bases). The CDR3 loop spans 9 amino acids. Germline assignment: CDR1 MNHEY and CDR2 SMNVEV (reference sequence).

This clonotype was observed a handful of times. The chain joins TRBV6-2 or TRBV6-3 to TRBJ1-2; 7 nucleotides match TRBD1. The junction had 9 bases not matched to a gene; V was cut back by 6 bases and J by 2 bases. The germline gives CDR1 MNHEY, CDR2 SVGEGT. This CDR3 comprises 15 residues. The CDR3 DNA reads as TGTGCCAGCAGGGAGAACAGGGGAAGAAACTATGGCTACACCTTC. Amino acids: CASRENRGRNYGYTF.

CDR3 nucleotides: TGCAGTGCTAGAGATGGGACAGTCCCAAATGAAAAACTGTTTTTT. Encoded protein: CSARDGTVPNEKLFF. This chain links TRBV20-1 with TRBJ1-4, with TRBD1 matching over 7 bases. V trimming: 0 bases; J trimming: 5 bases; junction bases outside the gene matches: 6. Germline V gene data show CDR1 as DFQATT and CDR2 as SNEGSKA (reference sequence). The CDR3 covers 15 residues.

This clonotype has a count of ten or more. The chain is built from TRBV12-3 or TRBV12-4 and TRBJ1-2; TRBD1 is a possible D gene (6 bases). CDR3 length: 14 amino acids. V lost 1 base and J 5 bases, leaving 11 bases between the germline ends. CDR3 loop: CASSLGGGVYGYTF. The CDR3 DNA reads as TGTGCCAGCAGTTTAGGTGGGGGCGTATATGGCTACACCTTC.